This TCR beta chain stems from a study of OX40 agonist ivuxolimab in advanced cancers. Across the study: The patients' treatment was ivuxolimab, an agonistic anti-OX40 (CD134) antibody. Study findings and constraints: Certain nonresponders likewise exhibited a low normalized T-cell clonal expansion.

With baseline, cycle 4 day 1, and cycle 7 day 1 as timepoints, blood was sampled. Libraries were prepared by immunoSEQ multiplex PCR; TCRdb keeps only in-frame clonotypes and omits some of them. The table shows about 52,000 clones, with approximately 86% occurring only once. Points on this clone: No antigen is known for it. Germline and junction disagree at one end, which may indicate a read error.

The CDR3 spans 14 residues. CDR1 is SGHDT, CDR2 YYEEEE, per germline. The origin of this receptor is an adult with an advanced solid tumor such as melanoma, head and neck, liver or kidney cancer. The sample was CD4+ or CD8+ T cells sorted from blood, taken in a trial of the OX40 agonist ivuxolimab. The chain couples TRBV5-6 to TRBJ1-6, with 8 bases identical to TRBD1. The CDR3 loop reads CASRLDREYSPLHF. The DNA for the CDR3 is TGTGCCAGCAGGTTGGACAGGGAGTATTCACCCCTCCACTTT.